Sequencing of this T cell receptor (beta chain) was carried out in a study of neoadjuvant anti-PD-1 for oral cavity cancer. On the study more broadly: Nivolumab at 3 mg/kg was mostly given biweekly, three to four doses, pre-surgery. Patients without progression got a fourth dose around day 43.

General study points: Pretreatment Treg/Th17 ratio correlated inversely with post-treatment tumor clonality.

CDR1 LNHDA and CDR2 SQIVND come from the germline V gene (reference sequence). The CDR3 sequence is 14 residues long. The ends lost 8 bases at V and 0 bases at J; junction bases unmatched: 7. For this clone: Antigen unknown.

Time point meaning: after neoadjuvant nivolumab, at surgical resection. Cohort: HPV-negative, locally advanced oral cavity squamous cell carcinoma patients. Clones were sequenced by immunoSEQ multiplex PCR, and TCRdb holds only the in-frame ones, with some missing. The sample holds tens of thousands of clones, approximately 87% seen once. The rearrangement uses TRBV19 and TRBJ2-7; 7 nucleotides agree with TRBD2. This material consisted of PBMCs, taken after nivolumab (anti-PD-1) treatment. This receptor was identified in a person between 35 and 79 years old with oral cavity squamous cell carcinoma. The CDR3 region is CASRNLAGSYEQYF. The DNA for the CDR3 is TGTGCCAGTCGCAACTTAGCGGGCTCCTACGAGCAGTACTTC.